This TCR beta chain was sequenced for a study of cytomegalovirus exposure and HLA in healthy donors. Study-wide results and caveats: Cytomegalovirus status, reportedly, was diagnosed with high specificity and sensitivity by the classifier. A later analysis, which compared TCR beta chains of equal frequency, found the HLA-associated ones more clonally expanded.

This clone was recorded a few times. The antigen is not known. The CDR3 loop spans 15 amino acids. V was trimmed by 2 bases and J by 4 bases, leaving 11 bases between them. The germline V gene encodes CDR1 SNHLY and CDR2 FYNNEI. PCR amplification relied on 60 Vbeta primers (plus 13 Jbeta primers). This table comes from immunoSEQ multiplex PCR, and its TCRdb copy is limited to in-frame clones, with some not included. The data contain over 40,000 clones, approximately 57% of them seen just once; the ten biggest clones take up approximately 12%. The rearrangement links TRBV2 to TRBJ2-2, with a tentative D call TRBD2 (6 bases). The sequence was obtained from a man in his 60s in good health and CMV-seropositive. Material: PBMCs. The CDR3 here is CASSELRGGTGELFF. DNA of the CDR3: TGTGCCAGCAGTGAACTGAGGGGAGGCACCGGGGAGCTGTTTTTT.